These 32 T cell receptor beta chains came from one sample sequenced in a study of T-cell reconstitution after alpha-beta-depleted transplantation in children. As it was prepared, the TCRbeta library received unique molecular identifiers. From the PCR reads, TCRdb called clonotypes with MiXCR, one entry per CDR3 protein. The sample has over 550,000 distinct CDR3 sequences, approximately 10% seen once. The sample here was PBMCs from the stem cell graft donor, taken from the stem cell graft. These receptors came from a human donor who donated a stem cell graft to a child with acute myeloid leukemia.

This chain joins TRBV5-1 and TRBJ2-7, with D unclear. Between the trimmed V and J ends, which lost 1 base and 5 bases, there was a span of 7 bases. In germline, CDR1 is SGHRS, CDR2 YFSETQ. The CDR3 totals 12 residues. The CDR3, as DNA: TGCGCCAGCAGCTTGTCGAGCAACGAGCAGTACTTC. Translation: CASSLSSNEQYF.

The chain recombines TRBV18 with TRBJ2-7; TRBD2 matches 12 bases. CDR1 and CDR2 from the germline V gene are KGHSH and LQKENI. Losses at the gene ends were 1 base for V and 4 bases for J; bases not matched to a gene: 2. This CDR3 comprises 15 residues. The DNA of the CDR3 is TGTGCCAGCTCACCACTCCTAGCGGGAGGGTACGAGCAGTACTTC. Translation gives CASSPLLAGGYEQYF.

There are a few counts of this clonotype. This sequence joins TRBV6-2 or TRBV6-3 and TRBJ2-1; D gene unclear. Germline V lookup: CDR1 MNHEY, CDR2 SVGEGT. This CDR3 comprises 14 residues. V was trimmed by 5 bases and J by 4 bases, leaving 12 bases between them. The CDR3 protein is CASSHEFTYNEQFF. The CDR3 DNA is TGTGCCAGCAGTCATGAATTTACTTACAATGAGCAGTTCTTC.

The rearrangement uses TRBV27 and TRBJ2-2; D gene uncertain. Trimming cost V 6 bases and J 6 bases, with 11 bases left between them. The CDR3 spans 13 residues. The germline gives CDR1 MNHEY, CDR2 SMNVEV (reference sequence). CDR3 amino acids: CASSWQAPGELFF. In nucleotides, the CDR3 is TGTGCCAGCAGCTGGCAGGCTCCCGGGGAGCTGTTTTTT.

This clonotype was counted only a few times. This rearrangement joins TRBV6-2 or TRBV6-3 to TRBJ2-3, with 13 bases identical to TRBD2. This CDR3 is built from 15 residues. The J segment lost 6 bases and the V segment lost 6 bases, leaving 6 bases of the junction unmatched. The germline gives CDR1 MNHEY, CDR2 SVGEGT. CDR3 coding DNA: TGTGCCAGCAGGACTGGGACTAGCGGGATGGATACGCAGTATTTT. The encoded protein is CASRTGTSGMDTQYF.

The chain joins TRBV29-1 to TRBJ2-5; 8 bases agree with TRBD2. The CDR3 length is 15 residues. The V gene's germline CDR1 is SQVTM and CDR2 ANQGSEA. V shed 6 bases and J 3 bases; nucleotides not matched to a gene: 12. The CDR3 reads CSVPTRGGTKETQYF. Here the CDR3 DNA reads TGCAGCGTCCCCACACGCGGGGGGACCAAAGAGACCCAGTACTTC.

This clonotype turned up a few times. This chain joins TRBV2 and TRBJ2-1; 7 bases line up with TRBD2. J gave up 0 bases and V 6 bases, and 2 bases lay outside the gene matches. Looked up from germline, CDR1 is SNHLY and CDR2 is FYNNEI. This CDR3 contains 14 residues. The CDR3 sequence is CASRRLASYNEQFF. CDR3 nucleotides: TGTGCCAGCAGGAGACTAGCCTCCTACAATGAGCAGTTCTTC.

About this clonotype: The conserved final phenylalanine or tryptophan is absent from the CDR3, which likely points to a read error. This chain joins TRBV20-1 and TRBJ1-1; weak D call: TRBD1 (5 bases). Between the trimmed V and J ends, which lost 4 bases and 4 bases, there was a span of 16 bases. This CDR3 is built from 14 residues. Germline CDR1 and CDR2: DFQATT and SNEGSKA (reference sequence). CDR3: CSAMGLDGGTEAFC. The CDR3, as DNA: TGCAGTGCTATGGGACTCGATGGGGGCACTGAAGCTTTCTGT.

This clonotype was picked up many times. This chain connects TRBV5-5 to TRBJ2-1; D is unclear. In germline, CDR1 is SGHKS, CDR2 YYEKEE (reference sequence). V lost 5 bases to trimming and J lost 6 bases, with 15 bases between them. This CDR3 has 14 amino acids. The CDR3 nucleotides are TGTGCCAGCAGTCTCGGCTATGGGGTCAATGAGCAGTTCTTC. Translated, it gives CASSLGYGVNEQFF.

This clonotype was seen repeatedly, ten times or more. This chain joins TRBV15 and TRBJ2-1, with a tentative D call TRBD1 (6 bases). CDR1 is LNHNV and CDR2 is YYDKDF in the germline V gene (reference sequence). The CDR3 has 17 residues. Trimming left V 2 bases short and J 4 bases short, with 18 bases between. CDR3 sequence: CATSRSQGQLSYNEQFF. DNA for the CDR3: TGTGCCACCAGCAGATCTCAGGGGCAACTCTCATACAATGAGCAGTTCTTC.

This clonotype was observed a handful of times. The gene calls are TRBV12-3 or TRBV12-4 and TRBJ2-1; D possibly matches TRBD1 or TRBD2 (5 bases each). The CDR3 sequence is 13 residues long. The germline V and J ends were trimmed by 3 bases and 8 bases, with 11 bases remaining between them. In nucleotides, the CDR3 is TGTGCCAGCAGTTTGTCGGGGCGGGATGAGCAGTTCTTC. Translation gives CASSLSGRDEQFF.

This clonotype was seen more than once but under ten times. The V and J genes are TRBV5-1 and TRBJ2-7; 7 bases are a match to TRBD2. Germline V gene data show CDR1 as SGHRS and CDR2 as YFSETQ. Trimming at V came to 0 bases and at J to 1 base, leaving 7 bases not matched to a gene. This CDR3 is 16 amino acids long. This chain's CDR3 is CASSLAAGVGSYEQYF. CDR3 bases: TGCGCCAGCAGCTTGGCCGCGGGAGTAGGATCCTACGAGCAGTACTTC.

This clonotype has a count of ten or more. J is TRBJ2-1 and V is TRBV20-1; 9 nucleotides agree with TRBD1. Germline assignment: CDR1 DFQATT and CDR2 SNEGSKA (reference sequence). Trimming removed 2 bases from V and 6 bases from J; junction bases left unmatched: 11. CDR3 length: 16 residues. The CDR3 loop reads CSARSPGQGVGNEQFF. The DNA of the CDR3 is TGCAGTGCTAGATCACCGGGACAGGGCGTGGGCAATGAGCAGTTCTTC.

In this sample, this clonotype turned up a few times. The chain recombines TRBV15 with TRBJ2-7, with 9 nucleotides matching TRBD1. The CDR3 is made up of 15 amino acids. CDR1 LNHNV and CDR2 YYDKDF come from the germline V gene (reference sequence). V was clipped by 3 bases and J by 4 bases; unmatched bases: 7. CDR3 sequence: CATSSNRGLVYEQYF. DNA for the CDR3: TGTGCCACCAGCAGTAACAGGGGGCTGGTTTACGAGCAGTACTTC.

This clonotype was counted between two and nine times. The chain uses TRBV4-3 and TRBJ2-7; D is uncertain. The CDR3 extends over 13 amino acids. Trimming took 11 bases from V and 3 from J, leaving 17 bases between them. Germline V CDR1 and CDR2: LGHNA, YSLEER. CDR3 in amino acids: CAGLRLPIYEQYF. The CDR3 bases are TGCGCCGGATTACGCCTACCAATCTACGAGCAGTACTTC.

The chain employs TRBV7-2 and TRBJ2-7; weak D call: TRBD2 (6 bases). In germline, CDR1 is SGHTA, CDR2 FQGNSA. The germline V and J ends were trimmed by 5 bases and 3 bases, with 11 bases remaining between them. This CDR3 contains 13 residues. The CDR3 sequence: CASSIGRNYEQYF. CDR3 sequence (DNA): TGTGCCAGCAGCATAGGGAGGAACTACGAGCAGTACTTC.

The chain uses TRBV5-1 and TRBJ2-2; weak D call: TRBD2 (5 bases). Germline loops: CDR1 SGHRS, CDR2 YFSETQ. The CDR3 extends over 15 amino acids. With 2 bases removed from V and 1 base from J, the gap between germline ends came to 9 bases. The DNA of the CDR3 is TGCGCCAGCAGCTTTCAAGGAGGGAACACCGGGGAGCTGTTTTTT. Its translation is CASSFQGGNTGELFF.

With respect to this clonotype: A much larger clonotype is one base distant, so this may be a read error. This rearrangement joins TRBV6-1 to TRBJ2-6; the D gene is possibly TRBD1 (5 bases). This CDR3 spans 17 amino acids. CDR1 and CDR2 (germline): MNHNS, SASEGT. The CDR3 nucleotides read TGTGCCAGCAGTGCCGGGCTCCTACTCTCTGGGGCCAACGTCCCGACTTTC. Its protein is CASSAGLLLSGANVPTF.

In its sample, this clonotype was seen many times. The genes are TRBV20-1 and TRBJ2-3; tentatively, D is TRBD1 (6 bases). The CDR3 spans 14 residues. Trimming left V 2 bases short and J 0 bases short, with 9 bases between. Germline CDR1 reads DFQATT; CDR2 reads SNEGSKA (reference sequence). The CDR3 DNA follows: TGCAGTGCTAGAAGACAGGCGAGCACAGATACGCAGTATTTT. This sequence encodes CSARRQASTDTQYF.

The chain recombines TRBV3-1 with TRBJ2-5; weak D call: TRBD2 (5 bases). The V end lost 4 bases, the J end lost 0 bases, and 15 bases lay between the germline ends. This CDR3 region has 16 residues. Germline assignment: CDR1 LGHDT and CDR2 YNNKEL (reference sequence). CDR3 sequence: CASSPPLGEYQETQYF. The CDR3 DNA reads TGTGCCAGCAGCCCCCCCCTTGGGGAGTACCAAGAGACCCAGTACTTC.

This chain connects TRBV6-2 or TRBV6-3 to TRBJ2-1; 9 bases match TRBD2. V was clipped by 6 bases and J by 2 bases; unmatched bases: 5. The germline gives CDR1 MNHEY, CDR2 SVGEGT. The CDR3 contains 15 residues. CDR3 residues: CASRAGGVPYNEQFF. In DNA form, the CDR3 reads TGTGCCAGCAGGGCGGGAGGGGTCCCCTACAATGAGCAGTTCTTC.

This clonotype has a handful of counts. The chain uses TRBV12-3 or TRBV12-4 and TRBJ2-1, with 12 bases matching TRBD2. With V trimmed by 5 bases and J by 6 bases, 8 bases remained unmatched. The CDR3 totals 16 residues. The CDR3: CASSSRTSGNVNEQFF. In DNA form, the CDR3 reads TGTGCCAGCAGTAGTCGGACTAGCGGGAACGTCAATGAGCAGTTCTTC.

The CDR3 loop is CASSSPLAGGQETQYF. DNA of the CDR3: TGTGCCAGCAGCTCGCCACTAGCGGGAGGGCAAGAGACCCAGTACTTC. The chain couples TRBV5-4 to TRBJ2-5; 13 bases map to TRBD2. The J segment lost 2 bases and the V segment lost 3 bases, leaving 4 bases of the junction unmatched. This CDR3 region has 16 residues. Germline V gives CDR1 SGHNT, CDR2 YYREEE (reference sequence).

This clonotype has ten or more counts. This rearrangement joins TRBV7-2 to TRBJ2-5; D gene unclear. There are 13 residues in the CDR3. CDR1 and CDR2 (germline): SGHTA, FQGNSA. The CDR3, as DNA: TGTGCAGAGGCAGGAAACCTACAAGAGACCCAGTACTTC. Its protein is CAEAGNLQETQYF.

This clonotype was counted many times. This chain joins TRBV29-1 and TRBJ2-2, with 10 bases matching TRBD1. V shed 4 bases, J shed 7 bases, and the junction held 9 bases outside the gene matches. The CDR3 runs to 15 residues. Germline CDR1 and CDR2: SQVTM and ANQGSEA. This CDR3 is CSVVSTGGRNGELFF. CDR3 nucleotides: TGCAGCGTTGTGTCGACAGGGGGCCGGAACGGGGAGCTGTTTTTT.

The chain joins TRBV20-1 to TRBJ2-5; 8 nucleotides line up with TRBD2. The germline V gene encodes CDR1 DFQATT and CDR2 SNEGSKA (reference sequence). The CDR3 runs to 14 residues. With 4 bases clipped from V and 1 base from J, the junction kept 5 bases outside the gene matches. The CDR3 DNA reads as TGCAGTGCTACCGGGGGGGGCCCCCAAGAGACCCAGTACTTC. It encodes CSATGGGPQETQYF.

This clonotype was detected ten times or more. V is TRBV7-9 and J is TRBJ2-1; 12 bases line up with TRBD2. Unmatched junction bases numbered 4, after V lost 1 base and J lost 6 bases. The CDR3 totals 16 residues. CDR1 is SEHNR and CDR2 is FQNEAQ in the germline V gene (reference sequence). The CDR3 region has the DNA TGTGCCAGCAGCTTAGGGACTAGCGGGATCGCCAATGAGCAGTTCTTC. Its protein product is CASSLGTSGIANEQFF.

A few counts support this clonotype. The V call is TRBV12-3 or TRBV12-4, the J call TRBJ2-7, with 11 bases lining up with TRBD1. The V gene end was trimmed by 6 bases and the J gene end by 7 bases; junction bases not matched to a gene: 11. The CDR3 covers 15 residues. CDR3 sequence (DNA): TGTGCCAGCAGCCCCGGGACAGGGGGTGTTCTTGAGCAGTACTTC. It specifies CASSPGTGGVLEQYF.

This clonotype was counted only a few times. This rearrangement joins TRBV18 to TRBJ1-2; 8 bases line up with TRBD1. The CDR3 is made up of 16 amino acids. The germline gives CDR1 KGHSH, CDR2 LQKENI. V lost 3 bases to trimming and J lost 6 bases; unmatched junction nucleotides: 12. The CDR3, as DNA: TGTGCCAGCTCACCCCAGACAGGGGTAAAGCTGGATGGCTACACCTTC. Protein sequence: CASSPQTGVKLDGYTF.

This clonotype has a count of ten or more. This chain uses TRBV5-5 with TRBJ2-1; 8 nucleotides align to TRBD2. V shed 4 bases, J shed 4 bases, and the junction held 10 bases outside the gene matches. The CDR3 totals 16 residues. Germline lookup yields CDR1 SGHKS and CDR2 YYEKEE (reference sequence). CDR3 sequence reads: CASSRRGGGAYNEQFF. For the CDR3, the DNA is TGTGCCAGCAGCCGACGGGGGGGAGGGGCATACAATGAGCAGTTCTTC.

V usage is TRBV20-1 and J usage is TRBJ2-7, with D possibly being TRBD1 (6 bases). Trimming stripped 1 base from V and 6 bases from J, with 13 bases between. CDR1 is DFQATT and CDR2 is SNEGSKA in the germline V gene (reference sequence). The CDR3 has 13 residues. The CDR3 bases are TGCAGTGCTAGAGTACAGGGTCCCTCCGAGCAGTACTTC. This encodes CSARVQGPSEQYF.

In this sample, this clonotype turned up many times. CDR3 bases: TGCGCCAGCAGCTTGGAGTCACTAGCGGCGAGCTCCTACAATGAGCAGTTCTTC. This sequence encodes CASSLESLAASSYNEQFF. This chain links TRBV5-1 with TRBJ2-1, with 8 bases identical to TRBD2. The CDR3 covers 18 residues. V lost 0 bases, J lost 0 bases, and 8 bases stayed unmatched. CDR1 is SGHRS and CDR2 is YFSETQ in the germline V gene. Variable domain in full (rest from reference TRBV5-1 and TRBJ2-1): KAGVTQTPRYLIKTRGQQVTLSCSPISGHRSVSWYQQTPGQGLQFLFEYFSETQRNKGNFPGRFSGRQFSNSRSEMNVSTLELGDSALYLCASSLESLAASSYNEQFFGPGTRLTVL.